This T cell receptor (beta chain) was recorded in a study of chemoradiotherapy in HPV16-positive cancers. Study context: Functional T-cell assays on a couple of HPV16-positive patients' cells defined candidate HPV-specific clones and common TCR motifs. Findings and caveats of the study: Candidate HPV-specific clones and E7-related TCR motifs grew in tumor during treatment. For HPV16-positive patients, expanding HPV-responsive T cells associated with longer recurrence-free survival.

CDR3 length: 13 residues. Germline CDR1 and CDR2: SGHTA and FQGNSA. Deletions cut 2 bases from V and 2 bases from J, with 6 bases between. Repeated repertoire sampling spanned the course of chemoradiotherapy. With regard to this clone: Its antigen is not known.

Generated by immunoSEQ multiplex PCR, the TCRdb table keeps only in-frame clones and is missing some. The table has under 35,000 clones, approximately 89% seen once; the top ten hold roughly 4.5%. V is TRBV7-2 and J is TRBJ2-5; D not certain. This TCR was sampled from a human donor with HPV-associated anogenital cancer. Sequencing used blood, obtained from a patient who underwent chemoradiotherapy. CDR3 in DNA: TGTGCCAGCAGCTTACACAAACAAGAGACCCAGTACTTC. Its translation is CASSLHKQETQYF.